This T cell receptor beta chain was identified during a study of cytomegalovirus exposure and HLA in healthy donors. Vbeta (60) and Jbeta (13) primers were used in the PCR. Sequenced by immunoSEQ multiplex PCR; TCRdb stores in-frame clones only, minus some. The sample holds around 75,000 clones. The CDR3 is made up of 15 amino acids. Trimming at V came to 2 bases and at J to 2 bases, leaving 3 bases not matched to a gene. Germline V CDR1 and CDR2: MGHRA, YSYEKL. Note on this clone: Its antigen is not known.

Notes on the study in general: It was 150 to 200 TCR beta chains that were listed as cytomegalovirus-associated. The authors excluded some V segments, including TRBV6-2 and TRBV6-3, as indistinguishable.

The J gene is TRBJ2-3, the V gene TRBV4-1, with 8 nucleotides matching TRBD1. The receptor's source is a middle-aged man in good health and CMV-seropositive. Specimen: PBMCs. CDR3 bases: TGCGCCAGCAGCCAAAGGACAGGGTCCACAGATACGCAGTATTTT. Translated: CASSQRTGSTDTQYF.